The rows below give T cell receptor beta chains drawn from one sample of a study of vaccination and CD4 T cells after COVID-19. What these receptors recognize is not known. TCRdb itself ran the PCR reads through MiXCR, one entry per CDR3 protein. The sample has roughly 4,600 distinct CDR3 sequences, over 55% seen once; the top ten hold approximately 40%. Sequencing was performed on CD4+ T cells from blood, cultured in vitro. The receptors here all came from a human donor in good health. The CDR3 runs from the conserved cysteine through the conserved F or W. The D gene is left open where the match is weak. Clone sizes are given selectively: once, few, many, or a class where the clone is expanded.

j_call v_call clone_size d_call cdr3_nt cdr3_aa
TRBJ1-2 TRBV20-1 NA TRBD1 TGCAGTGCCGGACAGGGGGGCGACTACACCTTC CSAGQGGDYTF
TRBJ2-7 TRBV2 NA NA TGTGCCAGCAGTGCAGAGGGCTACGAGCAGTACTTC CASSAEGYEQYF
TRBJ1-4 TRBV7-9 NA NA TGTGCCAGCAGCGGCCCCGCGGGGGGAAAACTGTTTTTT CASSGPAGGKLFF
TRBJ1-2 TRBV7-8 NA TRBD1 TGTGCCAGCAGCCCCACAGGGGATGGCTACACCTTC CASSPTGDGYTF
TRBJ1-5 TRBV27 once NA TGTGCCAGCACCCAGGCGGAGAATCAGCCCCAGCATTTT CASTQAENQPQHF
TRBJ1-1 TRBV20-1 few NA TGCAGTGCGCCTAACAGGGTGGGAAACACTGAAGCTTTCTTT CSAPNRVGNTEAFF
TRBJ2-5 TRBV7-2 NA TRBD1 TGTGCCAGCAGCTATTCTACAGGGGATGGGGCTGAGACCCAGTACTTC CASSYSTGDGAETQYF
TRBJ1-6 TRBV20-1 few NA TGCAGTGCTAGAGATCAGGGGACTTCACCCCTCCACTTT CSARDQGTSPLHF
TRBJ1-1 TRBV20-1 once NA TGCAGTGCTAGAGATACGTCATTCCCGGGGGGCCCTGAAGCTTTCTTT CSARDTSFPGGPEAFF
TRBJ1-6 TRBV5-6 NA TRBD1 TGTGCCAGCAGCTTGGCCCCGGGACAGGGGGCTAATTCACCCCTCCACTTT CASSLAPGQGANSPLHF
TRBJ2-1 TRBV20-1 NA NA TGCAGCGGGAGAGTGGCGGACGCACACTTATACAATGAGCAGTTCTTC CSGRVADAHLYNEQFF
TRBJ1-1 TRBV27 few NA TGTGCCAGCAGTTTCACAGGGATAACTGAAGCTTTCTTT CASSFTGITEAFF
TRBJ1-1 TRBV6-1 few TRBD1 TGTGCCAGCAGGAGGGGACAGGGGCGGACTGAAGCTTTCTTT CASRRGQGRTEAFF
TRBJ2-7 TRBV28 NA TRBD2 TGTGCCAGCAGTTCGGGGACTAGCGGGGGGGGCAGCTCCTACGAGCAGTACTTC CASSSGTSGGGSSYEQYF
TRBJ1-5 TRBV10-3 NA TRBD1 TGTGCCATCAGCGACAGGGTGAATCAGCCCCAGCATTTT CAISDRVNQPQHF
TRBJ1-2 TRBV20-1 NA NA TGCAGTGCTCCGGCGATTTTGGGGGCGTTTGGCTACACCTTC CSAPAILGAFGYTF
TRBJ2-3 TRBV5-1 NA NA TGCGCCAGCAGCTTGGCGGTGGCCACAGGTACAGATACGCAGTATTTT CASSLAVATGTDTQYF
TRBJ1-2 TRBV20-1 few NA TGCAGTGCTTCGTATGGCTACACCTTC CSASYGYTF
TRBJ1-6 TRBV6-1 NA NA TGTGCCACCCCAGGACACTCCTATAATTCACCCCTCCACTTT CATPGHSYNSPLHF
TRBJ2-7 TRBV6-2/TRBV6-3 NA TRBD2 TGTGCCAGCAGTGCTAGCGGGAGAGTCTACGAGCAGTACTTC CASSASGRVYEQYF
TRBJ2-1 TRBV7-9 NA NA TGTGCCAGCAGCTTATCGGGTGGACGCAATGAGCAGTTCTTC CASSLSGGRNEQFF
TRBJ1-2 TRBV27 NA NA TGTGCCAGCGGGTCCGGTCCAACTCCGAACTATGGCTACACCTTC CASGSGPTPNYGYTF
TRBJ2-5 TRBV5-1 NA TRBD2 TGCGCCAGCAGCTTTTTTCAGGGCGGGGGGCAAGAGACCCAGTACTTC CASSFFQGGGQETQYF
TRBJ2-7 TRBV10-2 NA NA TGCGCCAGCTCGGGGGACAGCTCCTACGAGCAGTACTTC CASSGDSSYEQYF
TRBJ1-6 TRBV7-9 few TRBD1 TGTGCCAGCAGCTTAGCCGGGACAGGCTCTTCACCCCTCCACTTT CASSLAGTGSSPLHF
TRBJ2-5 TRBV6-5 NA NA TGTGCCAGCAGTTACTCGTTTCTAGCCGGGGGCCAAGAGACCCAGTACTTC CASSYSFLAGGQETQYF
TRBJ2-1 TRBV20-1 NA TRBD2 TGCAGTGCTAGAGCGGATAGCGGGGGCATCTACAATGAGCAGTTCTTC CSARADSGGIYNEQFF
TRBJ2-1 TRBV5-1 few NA TGCGCCAGCAGCTTGGTCGGGAGCTCCTACAATGAGCAGTTCTTC CASSLVGSSYNEQFF
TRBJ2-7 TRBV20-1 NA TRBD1 TGCAGTGTCCTCCGGGACAGGGGCCGCGAGCAGTACTTC CSVLRDRGREQYF
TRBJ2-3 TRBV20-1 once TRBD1 TGCAGTGCTATTGGGCAGGGGGCAACAGATACGCAGTATTTT CSAIGQGATDTQYF
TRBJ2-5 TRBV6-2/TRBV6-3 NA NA TGTGCCAGCAGCTCCCCCCTCAAGCGGCAAGAGACCCAGTACTTC CASSSPLKRQETQYF
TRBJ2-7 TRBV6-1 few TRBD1 TGTGCCAGCAGTGGACGCAGGGACAGGGGAGTTTTATTTGGTTACGAGCAGTACTTC CASSGRRDRGVLFGYEQYF
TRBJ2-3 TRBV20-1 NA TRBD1 TGCAGTGCGAGACAGGGATATAGCACAGATACGCAGTATTTT CSARQGYSTDTQYF
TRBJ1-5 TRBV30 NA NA TGTGCCTGGAGTCCCCAGGGAAATCAGCCCCAGCATTTT CAWSPQGNQPQHF
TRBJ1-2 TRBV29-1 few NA TGCAGCGTTGAAGATCAAGGGCGCGACGGCTATGGCTACACCTTC CSVEDQGRDGYGYTF
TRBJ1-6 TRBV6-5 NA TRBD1 TGTGCCAGCAGTTACCTAAAAATTGGACAGGGCGCTTATTCACCCCTCCACTTT CASSYLKIGQGAYSPLHF
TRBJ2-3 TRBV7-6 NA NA TGTGCCAGCAGCCCCCGACTAGACCGTACAGATACGCAGTATTTT CASSPRLDRTDTQYF
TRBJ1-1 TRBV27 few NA TGTGCCAGCAGTCCCCAAGGGGGTAGCGGCTTGAACACTGAAGCTTTCTTT CASSPQGGSGLNTEAFF
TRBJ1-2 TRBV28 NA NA TGTGCCAGCAGTCTATCGGGCCAGGCTGGGCCTGGTGGCTACACCTTC CASSLSGQAGPGGYTF
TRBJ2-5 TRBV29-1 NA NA TGCAGCACAAACAAAGGAGGAACCTGGCGGGAGACCCAGTACTTC CSTNKGGTWRETQYF
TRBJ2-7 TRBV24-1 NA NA TGTGCCACCAGTGACCCTGACCGGGACGGCTCCTACGAGCAGTACTTC CATSDPDRDGSYEQYF
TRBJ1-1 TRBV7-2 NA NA TGTGCCAGCAGCTTATGGGGGGCGCCTGAAGCTTTCTTT CASSLWGAPEAFF